This T cell receptor (beta chain) appears in the sequencing data of a study of Graves' ophthalmopathy and Graves' hyperthyroidism (dated by TCRdb to 2016 to 2018). With regard to the full study: Peripheral blood was collected at initial diagnosis, before any treatment. In total, 135 blood samples were TCR-sequenced: some 43 ophthalmopathy, 75 hyperthyroidism and about 17 hyperthyroidism-to-ophthalmopathy patients. To explore V-J signatures distinguishing ophthalmopathy from hyperthyroidism, a discovery set of around 100 patients (roughly 42 ophthalmopathy, around 55 stable hyperthyroidism) was enrolled. The study used TCR beta repertoire signatures to distinguish Graves' ophthalmopathy from Graves' hyperthyroidism and to predict progression to ophthalmopathy. The roughly 90 discovery patients were divided at random into training and test sets in a 7:3 ratio. After sampling, hyperthyroidism patients received methimazole starting at 30 mg daily, and ophthalmopathy patients received high-dose intravenous methylprednisolone. An independent validation cohort comprised 18 hyperthyroidism patients and about 16 patients who later progressed from hyperthyroidism to ophthalmopathy. T-cell repertoires of thyroid tissue and blood were compared in about 6 hyperthyroidism patients.

For repertoire sequencing, the TCR beta CDR3 regions were amplified from RNA transcripts. The first round was an RT-PCR using HTBI primers with the Qiagen OneStep RT-PCR kit, and this first round was followed by a second-round multiplex PCR, then size selection and purification. Libraries were sequenced paired-end with 100 bp reads on an Illumina HiSeq2000. Per the source publication's procedure: SOAPnuke was used to process the reads, throwing out any read that had adapters, had uncalled bases, had a mean Phred below 15, or lacked an exact constant-primer or identifier match. High-quality paired reads were merged with COPE v1.2.5. Unique nucleotide sequences were defined as clonotypes and aligned to IMGT TRB V, D and J references using MiTCR v1.1. The analysis was limited to V-J combinations with a frequency above 0.0001, which together covered approximately 99% of repertoires. For each V-J combination, a TCR clonal expansion and chaos score was defined as the ratio of F50 clonal expansion to chaos observed in the TCRdist matrix. Welch's t-statistics and random forest were used to narrow the features down to more than 10 V-J combinations, which were then fed into a naive Bayes classifier. The similarity between thyroid and blood repertoires was quantified using the Morisita-Horn index. The raw public data were reprocessed by TCRdb itself: fastp quality trimming at Q25, MiXCR clonotype calling, in-frame beta chains only. Rows with a matching CDR3 protein are joined into one entry that keeps the most common DNA and genes. The V and J calls were determined by TCRdb, not by the authors. Recorded for this sample are roughly 380,000 distinct CDR3 sequences; 15% of them occurred a single time. In total, the top ten clones hold about 7% of the sample.

On the study overall, not on this receptor specifically: Among expanded thyroid clonotypes with frequency above 0.001, most also showed up in blood, which suggests that blood repertoires may reflect the thyroid immune response. In cross-validation, the 13-signature model distinguished ophthalmopathy from stable hyperthyroidism with around 86% sensitivity and about 81% specificity, while in the test set the corresponding values were 80% and 75%. In validation, the model predicted ophthalmopathy progression with about 71% sensitivity and 72.22% specificity; 12 predicted patients were CT-confirmed with GO in a median of approximately 6.5 months. Sample size was not predetermined statistically, and investigators were not blinded to group allocation.

This clonotype occurred a few times. Its binding antigen is unknown. Per-base quality was not reported, and no clone a single base away is much larger than it. The CDR3 starts with the cysteine, ends with the phenylalanine, and has 16 residues. Here the CDR3 DNA is all that survives: 48 bases in frame from base 1. CDR1 and CDR2 are read off the germline V gene as MNHNS and SASEGT. Clipping removes 5 bases from V and 2 bases from J, with 9 as the unmatched junction base count. Stable hyperthyroidism was defined as no progression to ophthalmopathy within 18 months of follow-up. The hyperthyroidism patients were 18 to 65 years old and newly diagnosed, with a disease duration of less than 2 months. Patients with other autoimmune diseases, uncontrolled infections, pregnancy or lactation were excluded. Diagnosis relied on clinical symptoms, serum thyroxine, TRAb, thyroid ultrasound and orbital computed tomography. Using Ficoll-Paque density gradient centrifugation, PBMCs were isolated from roughly 9.2 ml of fresh peripheral blood. Total RNA was extracted with Trizol reagent and quality-checked on an Agilent 2100 Bioanalyzer.

The rearranged segments are TRBV6-1 and TRBJ1-5, with 7 middle bases fitting TRBD1. Material: peripheral blood. The TCR originated in a woman younger than 30 with stable Graves' hyperthyroidism. Donor details come from another sample of the same person, matched by shared clones. At the DNA level, the sequence is TGTGCCAGCAGTCCCCCCGCAGGGGGAGGCAATCAGCCCCAGCATTTT. It codes for CASSPPAGGGNQPQHF.